These 15 T cell receptor beta chains were sequenced from one sample in a study of CD8+ T cells in alopecia areata. RNA was extracted and reverse transcribed into cDNA as the sequencing template. Sequenced by immunoSEQ multiplex PCR; TCRdb stores in-frame clones only, minus some. The table has 200,000 to 250,000 clones, roughly 56% seen once. Described treatment: oral pan-JAK inhibitor, 5-10 mg twice daily. The starting material was CD4+ T cells sorted from blood, obtained at week 4, from a patient treated with tofacitinib. These receptors were taken from a human donor with alopecia areata.

This clone was seen a handful of times. This sample includes further DNA sequences coding for the same CDR3. The chain employs TRBV5-1 and TRBJ2-4; the match to TRBD2 covers 8 bases. From germline, CDR1 is SGHRS and CDR2 YFSETQ. V trimming: 8 bases; J trimming: 0 bases; junction bases outside the gene matches: 7. The CDR3 is 15 residues long. The CDR3, as DNA: TGCGCCAGTTCGGCGGGGGGTCTAGCCAAAAACATTCAGTACTTC. It yields the protein CASSAGGLAKNIQYF.

This clone was picked up a small number of times. The chain couples TRBV29-1 to TRBJ2-3, with D perhaps assigned TRBD1 or TRBD2 (5 bases each). V lost 2 bases to trimming and J lost 5 bases, with 14 bases between them. The length of the CDR3 is 14 residues. CDR1 and CDR2 (germline): SQVTM, ANQGSEA. The CDR3, as DNA: TGCAGCGTTGAACGGGGCAGGGCGAAAGATACGCAGTATTTT. It yields the protein CSVERGRAKDTQYF.

The V and J genes are TRBV11-3 and TRBJ1-1, with TRBD1 identical over 9 bases. V shed 8 bases and J 1 base; nucleotides not matched to a gene: 5. The CDR3 is 14 amino acids. Germline values: CDR1 SGHNT, CDR2 YENEEA. CDR3 nucleotides: TGTGCCAGCGGACAGGGGCGATCGAACACTGAAGCTTTCTTT. Translation gives CASGQGRSNTEAFF. The entire variable domain, with the rest obtained from reference TRBV11-3 and TRBJ1-1, is as follows: EAGVVQSPRYKIIEKKQPVAFWCNPISGHNTLYWYLQNLGQGPELLIRYENEEAVDDSQLPKDRFSAERLKGVDSTLKIQPAELGDSAVYLCASGQGRSNTEAFFGQGTRLTVV.

CDR3 nucleotides: TGTGCCAGCAGTTATACGTCCGGGGGGGGCCGTGATACGCAGTATTTT. This sequence encodes CASSYTSGGGRDTQYF. The chain employs TRBV6-5 and TRBJ2-3; 8 bases are shared with TRBD2. CDR1 is MNHEY, CDR2 SVGAGI, per germline. Losses at the gene ends were 3 bases for V and 6 bases for J; bases not matched to a gene: 11. CDR3 length equals 16 residues.

The chain uses TRBV7-2 and TRBJ1-6; D gene uncertain. V was trimmed by 7 bases and J by 7 bases, leaving 14 bases between them. Germline lookup yields CDR1 SGHTA and CDR2 FQGNSA. The CDR3 is 14 residues long. The CDR3 DNA reads TGTGCCAGCACCCACGGATCACTGAATTCACCCCTCCACTTT. This translates into CASTHGSLNSPLHF.

A word on this clone: At the DNA level, this CDR3 is encoded by other sequences in the same sample as well. This chain connects TRBV29-1 to TRBJ1-4; D remains unclear. Germline-derived CDR1 and CDR2 are SQVTM and ANQGSEA. This CDR3 has 10 amino acids. V was trimmed by 4 bases and J by 5 bases, leaving 2 bases between them. DNA of the CDR3: TGCAGCGTTGGGAATGAAAAACTGTTTTTT. Translating it yields CSVGNEKLFF.

CDR3 DNA sequence: TGTGCCAGCAGCTTCACCCTCAGGGCCACTGAAGCTTTCTTT. It is translated as CASSFTLRATEAFF. The V call is TRBV7-2, the J call TRBJ1-1; TRBD1 is a possible D gene (5 bases). The germline V and J ends were trimmed by 3 bases and 4 bases, with 12 bases remaining between them. This CDR3 spans 14 amino acids. CDR1 is SGHTA and CDR2 is FQGNSA in the germline V gene. The full variable domain, completed using reference TRBV7-2 and TRBJ1-1, is GAGVSQSPSNKVTEKGKDVELRCDPISGHTALYWYRQSLGQGLEFLIYFQGNSAPDKSGLPSDRFSAERTGGSVSTLTIQRTQQEDSAVYLCASSFTLRATEAFFGQGTRLTVV.

V gene TRBV29-1 combines with J gene TRBJ2-3; D perhaps matches TRBD1 (5 bases). Germline values: CDR1 SQVTM, CDR2 ANQGSEA. With 4 bases removed from V and 8 bases from J, the gap between germline ends came to 16 bases. This CDR3 spans 13 amino acids. The CDR3 region has the DNA TGCAGCGTTGTGTGGCAGGGCCTTGGTACGCAGTATTTT. This encodes CSVVWQGLGTQYF.

This clone appeared a single time. The rearrangement links TRBV2 to TRBJ1-6, with D hard to call. The CDR3 is made up of 13 amino acids. Germline assignment: CDR1 SNHLY and CDR2 FYNNEI. Trimming shortened V by 8 bases and J by 7 bases, and 12 bases separated the two germline ends. In DNA form, the CDR3 reads TGTGCCAGCGAGTTGCAGCAGAATTCACCCCTCCACTTT. It codes for CASELQQNSPLHF.

J is TRBJ2-1 and V is TRBV29-1; tentative D call: TRBD1 (6 bases). V was pared by 4 bases and J by 4 bases, with 14 bases between. CDR3 length equals 14 residues. Germline V lookup: CDR1 SQVTM, CDR2 ANQGSEA. In DNA, the CDR3 is TGCAGCGTTGTCGCAGGGGCCAATTACAATGAGCAGTTCTTC. As protein: CSVVAGANYNEQFF.

The genes are TRBV29-1 and TRBJ2-5; D is perhaps TRBD1 or TRBD2 (5 bases each). Germline CDR1 SQVTM, CDR2 ANQGSEA. The CDR3 extends over 12 amino acids. V was clipped by 6 bases and J by 5 bases, with 13 bases between them. The CDR3, as DNA: TGCAGCGTGAACCGGGGCATGGAGACCCAGTACTTC. This translates into CSVNRGMETQYF.

The J gene is TRBJ2-1, the V gene TRBV7-9, with D tentatively TRBD2 (5 bases). Germline CDR1 reads SEHNR; CDR2 reads FQNEAQ (reference sequence). This CDR3 has 15 amino acids. V was clipped by 7 bases and J by 5 bases, with 18 bases between them. This chain's CDR3 is CASTSTESGNNEQFF. CDR3 coding DNA: TGTGCCAGCACCTCGACGGAGAGCGGAAACAATGAGCAGTTCTTC.

The genes are TRBV29-1 and TRBJ2-1; perhaps TRBD2 as D (6 bases). The CDR3 loop spans 13 amino acids. From germline, CDR1 is SQVTM and CDR2 ANQGSEA. Trimming cost V 4 bases and J 5 bases, with 12 bases left between them. CDR3 in DNA: TGCAGCGTTGTCCAGCGGGCCCACAATGAGCAGTTCTTC. This sequence encodes CSVVQRAHNEQFF.

About this clone: The same CDR3 arises from other DNA sequences in this sample as well. J is TRBJ1-2 and V is TRBV6-5; a weak D match, TRBD1 (6 bases). Germline CDR1 is MNHEY and CDR2 is SVGAGI. The CDR3 has 11 amino acids. V lost 4 bases and J lost 8, with 8 bases in between. The CDR3 DNA reads as TGTGCCAGCAGTTCCGGGGGCGGCTACACCTTC. It specifies CASSSGGGYTF.

This chain joins TRBV29-1 and TRBJ1-1, with D possibly being TRBD1 (5 bases). Per germline, CDR1 SQVTM and CDR2 ANQGSEA. Trimming stripped 2 bases from V and 2 bases from J, with 9 bases between. CDR3 size: 13 residues. The CDR3 DNA sequence: TGCAGCGTTGAAAGGGGAATTAACACTGAAGCTTTCTTT. Amino acids: CSVERGINTEAFF.